The entry below gives a single T cell receptor beta chain sequence along with its context. This clone's antigen is unknown. No clone much larger than this one lies a single base away; base qualities are absent. This specimen comes from a study of shared clonotypes between healthy human individuals (TCRdb year 2020). With regard to the full study: A few men and a couple of women, aged 18 to 49 years, made up the cohort. Libraries were prepared and TCR repertoires were sequenced by different laboratories using diverse techniques, in order to increase sequencing depth and limit assay-specific biases. For each donor, three plates each were used for CD4 naive and CD4 memory, two plates were used for CD8 naive, and one plate was used for CD8 memory. To estimate repertoire size and how much clonotype sharing occurs between individuals, the study deeply sequenced the blood TCR repertoires of several healthy adults. Between about 0.94 and 8.9 billion PBMCs per donor were obtained by leukapheresis. Broad study findings and their caveats: Sharing across four donors was observed for roughly 5.4% of naive CD4, around 3.5% of naive CD8, 2% to 2.5% of memory CD4, and around 0.4% of memory CD8 clonotypes. Compared with non-shared clonotypes, clonotypes shared by all four sorted-subset donors had higher generation probabilities. Only blood was sampled, and tissue TCR repertoires likely differ from those in blood. Larger estimated clonotype richness was generally found for naive subsets than for memory subsets. The genetic and exposure-history diversity represented was limited by the small number of donors. Based on pairwise subsampling, the degree of clonotype sharing among donors was expected to be affected by sequencing depth. Rarefaction of sorted-subset datasets indicated incomplete sequencing despite the large sequencing depth.

TCR CDR3 regions were amplified from genomic DNA by multiplex PCR using the deep immunoSEQ assay. For each cell subset, the extracted genomic DNA was distributed evenly across all wells of several immunoSEQ 96-well plates, and each plate served as one replicate. For sorted subsets, about 210 ng of genomic DNA, equivalent to roughly 33,000 T cell genomes, went into each replicate PCR. Purified libraries were quantified with a Qubit 3.0 fluorometer, sized on a Bioanalyzer 2100, and re-quantified with the KAPA Library Quantification kit. Each immunoSEQ 96-well plate was sequenced on its own single-read 150-cycle Illumina NextSeq 550 flow cell. Turning to the authors' computational methods: Because only junctional sequences without quality scores were contained in the immunoSEQ output, filtering matching that applied to full-length reads could not be performed. To assign V/J genes and CDR3, sequences were annotated using PyIR, a Python wrapper for IgBLAST v1.9, with IMGT germline references. Reads were removed for weak V/J assignments (E-value above 1e-6), missing CDR3, stop codons, out-of-frame junctions, or ambiguous translated residues. V3J clonotypes were defined by identical inferred V gene, J gene, and CDR3 amino acid sequence. The percentage overlap between two repertoires was calculated by dividing the number of shared unique clonotypes by the size of the smaller repertoire. Three approaches were used to assess repertoire richness: RTK rarefaction, the Chao1 estimator, and Recon v2.1 estimates of unobserved clonotypes. Generation probabilities for all TCRbeta clonotypes obtained by the gDNA method from a few donors were computed using OLGA. TCRdb took over this immuneACCESS table, retaining in-frame rearrangements with V and J assigned. Such tables are incomplete; in checked studies, under half of the missing clones stem from an unresolved V gene, and the remainder is unexplained. The V and J calls and clone size were taken over from that table, and D and trimming were inferred from the DNA. Within this sample are 2 million to 2.5 million clones, with roughly 93% of them counted one time only. The ten largest make up roughly 0.36% of the sample.

Via the germline V gene, CDR1 is MDHEN and CDR2 SYDVKM. Reading from cysteine to phenylalanine, the CDR3 counts 16 amino acids. Only the CDR3 part of the read is kept: 48 bases, read in frame from the first base. Ends trimmed: V by 5 bases, J by 5 bases; bases unmatched to a gene: 9. The donors were healthy, HIV-negative adults with no recently reported acute infections or vaccinations. Every donor was a Caucasian adult residing in Nashville, Tennessee, USA. Magnetic negative selection was used to enrich CD4+ T cells, after which naive cells were positively selected on CD45RA and the negative fraction became the memory subset. Blood was obtained by leukapheresis, after which PBMCs were separated by Ficoll-Histopaque density gradient centrifugation and cryopreserved in liquid nitrogen vapor phase. Analytical flow cytometry was used to check the purity and quantity of each magnetically sorted T cell population. From each sorted fraction, genomic DNA was isolated and quantified by UV absorbance on a Nanodrop 2000c.

This TCR came from a man between 18 and 29 years old in good health. Some clones in this sample may be carry-over from other donors' samples. The chain is encoded by TRBV28 joined to TRBJ1-4, and 9 junctional nucleotides match TRBD1. Sequencing used naive CD4+ T cells from PBMCs. Reading the label with the study, this specimen's cell subset or site is: CD45RA+ positively selected. The CDR3 protein sequence reads: CASSPTPGTGNEKLFF. The DNA reads as follows: TGTGCCAGCAGTCCCACCCCCGGGACAGGGAATGAAAAACTGTTTTTT. The variable domain in full, with residues beyond the CDR3 obtained from the reference TRBV28 and TRBJ1-4 genes, is DVKVTQSSRYLVKRTGEKVFLECVQDMDHENMFWYRQDPGLGLRLIYFSYDVKMKEKGDIPEGYSVSREKKERFSLILESASTNQTSMYLCASSPTPGTGNEKLFFGSGTQLSVL.